These 28 T cell receptor beta chains share one sample of origin, sequenced in a study of radiation and T cells in renal cell carcinoma. Sequenced by immunoSEQ multiplex PCR; TCRdb stores in-frame clones only, minus some. The table has approximately 100,000 clones, 80% to 90% seen once; the top ten hold approximately 8.1%. Time point defined: baseline pretreatment blood. Treatment denoted: 15 Gy SBRT to primary tumor, nephrectomy 4 weeks later. The sequences come from blood, collected from a patient whose treatment included radiotherapy and nephrectomy. These receptors originate from a man aged 45 to 65 with renal cell carcinoma.

A word on this clone: One junction end does not reproduce the germline sequence, and a read error may be involved. The chain recombines TRBV6-6 with TRBJ1-3; D is uncertain. Germline CDR1 and CDR2: MNHNY and SVGAGI (reference sequence). The CDR3 covers 13 residues. The DNA of the CDR3 is TGTGCCAGCAGTAAAGGTTCTGAAAACACCATATATTTT. Translated, it gives CASSKGSENTIYF.

This clone has just a few counts. The chain couples TRBV7-9 to TRBJ1-6; possible D gene TRBD1, 5 bases. The V gene lost 5 bases and the J gene lost 13 bases, with 12 bases spanning the gap. The CDR3 spans 12 residues. Looked up from germline, CDR1 is SEHNR and CDR2 is FQNEAQ (reference sequence). The CDR3 is CASSPHEGPLHF. Here the CDR3 DNA reads TGTGCCAGCAGCCCCCACGAGGGGCCCCTCCACTTT.

This clone has only a few counts. The chain couples TRBV7-6 to TRBJ2-2; maybe TRBD1 (7 bases). Per germline, CDR1 SGHVS and CDR2 FNYEAQ. The V end was cut by 3 bases, the J end by 0 bases, with 11 bases between. This CDR3 has 16 amino acids. Here the CDR3 DNA reads TGTGCCAGCAGCTTTCAGGGGGGAGCGAACACCGGGGAGCTGTTTTTT. Translation: CASSFQGGANTGELFF.

The chain uses TRBV19 and TRBJ2-5; D tentatively fits TRBD1 or TRBD2 (5 bases each). Trimming shortened V by 6 bases and J by 3 bases, and 11 bases separated the two germline ends. Germline CDR1 and CDR2: LNHDA and SQIVND (reference sequence). The CDR3 has 13 residues. The CDR3 protein is CASSPGREETQYF. The CDR3, as DNA: TGTGCCAGTAGCCCGGGACGAGAAGAGACCCAGTACTTC. The entire variable domain, with the rest obtained from reference TRBV19 and TRBJ2-5, is as follows: DGGITQSPKYLFRKEGQNVTLSCEQNLNHDAMYWYRQDPGQGLRLIYYSQIVNDFQKGDIAEGYSVSREKKESFPLTVTSAQKNPTAFYLCASSPGREETQYFGPGTRLLVL.

Comments on this clone: No DNA is shown, since the ends of the CDR3 on it are uncertain; the CDR3 is the one TCRdb lists. This sequence joins TRBV6-1 and TRBJ1-3. The CDR3 numbers 15 amino acids, ends counted. Germline CDR1 is MNHNS and CDR2 is SASEGT. CDR3 sequence: CASSENFGEGNTIYF.

The CDR3 protein is CASSGQTAEQYF. In DNA, the CDR3 is TGTGCCAGCAGTGGACAGACCGCCGAGCAGTACTTC. The chain uses TRBV2 and TRBJ2-7; weak D call: TRBD1 (5 bases). This CDR3 contains 12 residues. CDR1 is SNHLY, CDR2 FYNNEI, per germline. V was clipped by 4 bases and J by 6 bases, with 10 bases between them.

J is TRBJ1-2 and V is TRBV20-1; D remains ambiguous. V was shortened by 4 bases and J by 6 bases, with 9 bases between the two germline ends. Germline V lookup: CDR1 DFQATT, CDR2 SNEGSKA (reference sequence). There are 11 residues in the CDR3. CDR3 loop: CSATKEHGYTF. The CDR3 DNA reads as TGCAGTGCTACCAAAGAACATGGCTACACCTTC.

For this clone: Additional DNA sequences in this sample encode the identical CDR3. V and J are TRBV11-2 and TRBJ2-7, with D hard to call. V shed 2 bases and J shed 4 bases, with 6 bases lying between them. The CDR3 loop spans 12 amino acids. Germline assignment: CDR1 SGHAT and CDR2 FQNNGV. The CDR3 sequence is CASSLLSYEQYF. CDR3 bases: TGTGCCAGCAGCTTACTTTCGTACGAGCAGTACTTC.

About this clone itself: The identical CDR3 is also encoded by other nucleotide sequences in the sample. This chain links TRBV7-2 with TRBJ2-5; no reliable D call. Germline-derived CDR1 and CDR2 are SGHTA and FQGNSA. The CDR3 consists of 13 residues. The V end lost 3 bases, the J end lost 1 base, and 6 bases lay between the germline ends. This CDR3 is CASSLNFQETQYF. Written as DNA, the CDR3 is TGTGCCAGCAGCTTGAACTTCCAAGAGACCCAGTACTTC. Supplemented by reference TRBV7-2 and TRBJ2-5, the full variable domain reads GAGVSQSPSNKVTEKGKDVELRCDPISGHTALYWYRQSLGQGLEFLIYFQGNSAPDKSGLPSDRFSAERTGGSVSTLTIQRTQQEDSAVYLCASSLNFQETQYFGPGTRLLVL.

J is TRBJ2-7 and V is TRBV7-5; the table gives TRBD1 as D, unverified against the DNA. TRBV7-5 is classified as a pseudogene. The CDR3 is 13 residues long. The CDR3 spells CARSSDRGGEEYF. The CDR3 nucleotides read TGTGCCAGAAGCTCGGACAGGGGTGGTGAGGAGTACTTC.

The V call is TRBV5-1, the J call TRBJ2-7; D may correspond to TRBD1 or TRBD2 (5 bases each). The germline V gene has CDR1 SGHRS and CDR2 YFSETQ. V lost 4 bases and J 6 bases, leaving 14 bases between the germline ends. The CDR3 consists of 13 residues. DNA for the CDR3: TGCGCCAGCAGCCCCGGGGACGTGGGCGAGCAGTACTTC. Its protein product is CASSPGDVGEQYF.

The gene calls are TRBV7-3 and TRBJ1-1; D is undetermined. Germline CDR1 SGHTA, CDR2 FQGTGA. Trimming took 0 bases from V and 2 from J, leaving 4 bases between them. The CDR3 totals 13 residues. The CDR3 region is CASSLTENTEAFF. CDR3 nucleotide sequence: TGTGCCAGCAGCTTAACGGAAAACACTGAAGCTTTCTTT. Looking up the rest from reference TRBV7-3 and TRBJ1-1 gives the full variable domain: GAGVSQTPSNKVTEKGKYVELRCDPISGHTALYWYRQSLGQGPEFLIYFQGTGAADDSGLPNDRFFAVRPEGSVSTLKIQRTERGDSAVYLCASSLTENTEAFFGQGTRLTVV.

The chain uses TRBV6-1 and TRBJ2-2, with 7 bases lining up with TRBD1. CDR1 MNHNS and CDR2 SASEGT come from the germline V gene. The CDR3 spans 16 residues. V gave up 4 bases and J gave up 5 bases; unmatched junction bases: 10. CDR3 sequence reads: CASSARRQGVTGELFF. CDR3 nucleotide sequence: TGTGCCAGCAGTGCACGTCGACAGGGAGTAACCGGGGAGCTGTTTTTT.

The chain is built from TRBV10-3 and TRBJ1-4, with 7 bases aligning to TRBD1. The CDR3 totals 15 residues. CDR1 ENHRY and CDR2 SYGVKD come from the germline V gene. The V and J ends lost 3 bases and 2 bases, in that order; junction bases with no gene match: 3. Here the CDR3 reads CAISDQTGTNEKLFF. DNA of the CDR3: TGTGCCATCAGTGACCAGACAGGGACTAATGAAAAACTGTTTTTT.

The chain recombines TRBV2 with TRBJ2-7; D may be TRBD1 or TRBD2 (5 bases each). The CDR3 is 14 residues long. CDR1 SNHLY and CDR2 FYNNEI come from the germline V gene. V shed 4 bases and J shed 3 bases, with 13 bases lying between them. CDR3 residues: CASSAEAQGYEQYF. CDR3 nucleotide sequence: TGTGCCAGCAGTGCGGAGGCCCAGGGCTACGAGCAGTACTTC.

CDR3 in amino acids: CASSFGIGVSYNSPLHF. The CDR3 region has the DNA TGTGCCAGCAGCTTTGGTATAGGAGTCTCCTATAATTCACCCCTCCACTTT. The chain has TRBV7-6 and TRBJ1-6; the D is unclear. Germline V lookup: CDR1 SGHVS, CDR2 FNYEAQ. V dropped 3 bases and J dropped 0 bases, with 12 bases sitting between them. The CDR3 runs 17 residues.

This chain uses TRBV5-4 with TRBJ2-1; perhaps TRBD2 as D (7 bases). V was shortened by 5 bases and J by 3 bases, with 15 bases between the two germline ends. The CDR3 length is 15 residues. From germline, CDR1 is SGHNT and CDR2 YYREEE (reference sequence). CDR3 DNA sequence: TGTGCCAGCAGGCGAACAGGGAGGGGCTACAATGAGCAGTTCTTC. Protein product: CASRRTGRGYNEQFF.

The rearrangement uses TRBV5-1 and TRBJ1-2; 7 bases are shared with TRBD1. This CDR3 contains 15 residues. V lost 0 bases and J lost 2; bases outside the gene matches: 4. CDR1 and CDR2 from the germline V gene are SGHRS and YFSETQ. The CDR3: CASSLGAGGNYGYTF. CDR3 DNA: TGCGCCAGCAGCTTGGGGGCAGGGGGAAACTATGGCTACACCTTC.

This chain links TRBV10-3 with TRBJ1-1; TRBD1 aligns across 10 bases. The length of the CDR3 is 15 residues. The ends lost 6 bases at V and 1 base at J; junction bases unmatched: 5. Germline values: CDR1 ENHRY, CDR2 SYGVKD. Written as DNA, the CDR3 is TGTGCCATCAGGGCCGGGACAGGGGAGAACACTGAAGCTTTCTTT. This translates into CAIRAGTGENTEAFF.

This chain joins TRBV2 and TRBJ2-5; D not certain. This CDR3 has 13 amino acids. Germline V gene sequence: CDR1 SNHLY, CDR2 FYNNEI. V dropped 8 bases and J dropped 2 bases, with 12 bases sitting between them. CDR3 nucleotides: TGTGCCAGCGCACCCGGGCAACAAGAGACCCAGTACTTC. Protein product: CASAPGQQETQYF.

The chain combines TRBV11-2 with TRBJ2-5; the match to TRBD2 covers 11 bases. With V trimmed by 5 bases and J by 5 bases, 10 bases remained unmatched. The germline CDR1 and CDR2 sequences are SGHAT and FQNNGV. The CDR3 is 16 residues long. The CDR3, as DNA: TGTGCCAGCAGCCGAACTAGACTAGCGGGAAGTGAGACCCAGTACTTC. Amino acid sequence: CASSRTRLAGSETQYF.

The J gene is TRBJ2-2, the V gene TRBV2; maybe TRBD1 (5 bases). This CDR3 has 14 residues. Germline V gene sequence: CDR1 SNHLY, CDR2 FYNNEI. Trimming stripped 6 bases from V and 7 bases from J, with 15 bases between. The CDR3 DNA sequence: TGTGCCAGCAGAACACAGGTTTTTGGCGGGGAGCTGTTTTTT. As protein: CASRTQVFGGELFF.

This chain links TRBV6-5 with TRBJ1-4, with D unclear. CDR3 length equals 14 residues. Trimming cost V 0 bases and J 4 bases, with 6 bases left between them. Per germline, CDR1 MNHEY and CDR2 SVGAGI. CDR3 sequence: CASSYSSVNEKLFF. The DNA for the CDR3 is TGTGCCAGCAGTTACTCGTCCGTTAATGAAAAACTGTTTTTT.

The chain carries TRBV18 and TRBJ2-3; no firm D call. Germline assignment: CDR1 KGHSH and CDR2 LQKENI. V lost 0 bases and J 2 bases, leaving 15 bases between the germline ends. The CDR3 extends over 17 amino acids. As DNA, the CDR3 is TGTGCCAGCTCACCACCGATGGGTAGCTTAGTCACAGATACGCAGTATTTT. This codes for CASSPPMGSLVTDTQYF. Filled out from reference TRBV18 and TRBJ2-3, the complete variable domain reads NAGVMQNPRHLVRRRGQEARLRCSPMKGHSHVYWYRQLPEEGLKFMVYLQKENIIDESGMPKERFSAEFPKEGPSILRIQQVVRGDSAAYFCASSPPMGSLVTDTQYFGPGTRLTVL.

The rearrangement joins TRBV5-1 to TRBJ2-7, with D possibly TRBD2 on 6 matching bases. This CDR3 has 14 residues. CDR1 is SGHRS and CDR2 is YFSETQ in the germline V gene. V was trimmed by 2 bases and J by 4 bases, leaving 13 bases between them. CDR3 amino acids: CASSFGTREYEQYF. Here the CDR3 DNA reads TGCGCCAGCAGCTTCGGGACTCGGGAGTACGAGCAGTACTTC.

The CDR3 bases are TGTGCCAGCAGCCTACGACACAGCACTAATGAAAAACTGTTTTTT. Translation: CASSLRHSTNEKLFF. The chain links TRBV9 to TRBJ1-4; D not certain. The CDR3 is 15 residues long. Germline loops: CDR1 SGDLS, CDR2 YYNGEE. The V gene lost 4 bases and the J gene lost 2 bases, with 12 bases spanning the gap. The whole variable domain, remainder taken from reference TRBV9 and TRBJ1-4, is DSGVTQTPKHLITATGQRVTLRCSPRSGDLSVYWYQQSLDQGLQFLIQYYNGEERAKGNILERFSAQQFPDLHSELNLSSLELGDSALYFCASSLRHSTNEKLFFGSGTQLSVL.

This clone was observed a handful of times. The chain uses TRBV9 and TRBJ1-5, with 8 bases fitting TRBD1. CDR3 length equals 14 residues. Germline CDR1 and CDR2: SGDLS and YYNGEE. V trimming: 4 bases; J trimming: 5 bases; junction bases outside the gene matches: 5. The CDR3 nucleotides are TGTGCCAGCAGCCCTGGACAGGGAGATCAGCCCCAGCATTTT. Protein: CASSPGQGDQPQHF.

A word on this clone: Other DNA sequences in the sample encode the same CDR3. The gene calls are TRBV7-9 and TRBJ1-4; 10 bases agree with TRBD1. This CDR3 comprises 14 residues. The junction had 1 base not matched to a gene; V was cut back by 4 bases and J by 5 bases. Per the germline V gene, CDR1 is SEHNR and CDR2 is FQNEAQ (reference sequence). The CDR3 bases are TGTGCCAGCAGCTCGGACAGGGGGAATGAAAAACTGTTTTTT. Its translation: CASSSDRGNEKLFF.